This entry describes one TCR beta chain. Its antigen is unidentified. This sample is part of a study of PD-L1 blockade in urothelial cancer. Study context: The patients' atezolizumab therapy, 1,200 mg intravenously every 3 weeks, started in the mid-2010s.

The time point denotes: pretreatment peripheral blood. Study results and limitations: Below-median blood TCR clonality before treatment forecast better survival.

Here immunoSEQ multiplex PCR was the method, and the copy in TCRdb shows in-frame clones only, minus some. Here the sample spans about 72,000 clones, about 86% being singletons. This specimen consisted of PBMCs, obtained around atezolizumab (anti-PD-L1) treatment. The clonotype comes from a man aged 60-69 years with urothelial cancer.

The CDR3 sequence is CAWQGQGRGPLHF. CDR3 in DNA: TGTGCCTGGCAAGGACAGGGGAGAGGACCCCTCCACTTT. The chain uses TRBV30 and TRBJ1-6; 9 nucleotides align to TRBD1. This CDR3 region has 13 residues. CDR1 is GTSNPN, CDR2 SVGIG, per germline (reference sequence). J gave up 12 bases and V 5 bases, and 8 bases lay outside the gene matches. Full variable domain (missing parts from reference TRBV30 and TRBJ1-6): SQTIHQWPATLVQPVGSPLSLECTVEGTSNPNLYWYRQAAGRGLQLLFYSVGIGQISSEVPQNLSASRPQDRQFILSSKKLLLSDSGFYLCAWQGQGRGPLHFGNGTRLTVT.